A selection of T cell receptor gamma chains follows, all from one sample in a study of γδ T cells in repeated Plasmodium falciparum infection. TCRdb reanalysed the multiplex PCR reads with CATT. In the table there are 25,000 to 35,000 gamma-chain clones, 1.4% of which are singletons. Sequencing was carried out using gamma-delta T cells from blood. The receptors originated from a pool of human donors (malaria-infected and uninfected, not separated). The CDR3 runs from the conserved cysteine through the conserved F or W. Fields, in order: CDR3 length, V gene, J gene, clone size, CDR3 protein, CDR3 DNA. The size field reads once, few or many counts, or a class when the clone is expanded.

cdr3_length: 11
v_call: TRGV2
j_call: TRGJ1/TRGJ2
clone_size: many
cdr3_aa: CATWAYNKKLF
cdr3_nt: TGTGCCACCTGGGCCTATAATAAGAAACTCTTT

cdr3_length: 15
v_call: TRGV2
j_call: TRGJ1/TRGJ2
clone_size: many
cdr3_aa: CATWDAAQGAHKKLF
cdr3_nt: TGTGCCACCTGGGACGCGGCGCAGGGTGCCCATAAGAAACTCTTT

cdr3_length: 17
v_call: TRGV3
j_call: TRGJ1/TRGJ2
clone_size: many
cdr3_aa: CATWDRHGSRNYYKKLF
cdr3_nt: TGTGCCACCTGGGACAGGCATGGCAGTAGGAATTATTATAAGAAACTCTTT

cdr3_length: 11
v_call: TRGV8
j_call: TRGJ1/TRGJ2
clone_size: many
cdr3_aa: CATSCFYKKLF
cdr3_nt: TGTGCCACCTCCTGTTTTTATAAGAAACTCTTT

cdr3_length: 15
v_call: TRGV4
j_call: TRGJ1/TRGJ2
clone_size: many
cdr3_aa: CATWEGGRFYYKKLF
cdr3_nt: TGTGCCACCTGGGAGGGGGGGAGGTTCTATTATAAGAAACTCTTT

cdr3_length: 14
v_call: TRGV4
j_call: TRGJ1/TRGJ2
clone_size: many
cdr3_aa: CATWDGPSNYKKLF
cdr3_nt: TGTGCCACCTGGGATGGGCCTTCCAATTATAAGAAACTCTTT

cdr3_length: 14
v_call: TRGV5
j_call: TRGJ1/TRGJ2
clone_size: many
cdr3_aa: CATWEPPDFGKKLF
cdr3_nt: TGTGCCACCTGGGAACCCCCTGACTTTGGTAAGAAACTCTTT

cdr3_length: 18
v_call: TRGV9
j_call: TRGJP
clone_size: many
cdr3_aa: CALWEAQSPQLGKKIKVF
cdr3_nt: TGTGCCTTGTGGGAGGCTCAATCCCCACAGTTGGGCAAAAAAATCAAGGTATTT

cdr3_length: 9
v_call: TRGV2
j_call: TRGJ1/TRGJ2
clone_size: many
cdr3_aa: CATWDGPLF
cdr3_nt: TGTGCCACCTGGGACGGGCCTCTCTTT

cdr3_length: 14
v_call: TRGV9
j_call: TRGJ1/TRGJ2
clone_size: medium-sized
cdr3_aa: CALWEVPFNYKKLF
cdr3_nt: TGTGCCTTGTGGGAGGTGCCCTTTAATTATAAGAAACTCTTT

cdr3_length: 17
v_call: TRGV9
j_call: TRGJ1/TRGJ2
clone_size: many
cdr3_aa: CALWEFPMSENYYKKLF
cdr3_nt: TGTGCCTTGTGGGAGTTTCCGATGTCTGAGAATTATTATAAGAAACTCTTT

cdr3_length: 15
v_call: TRGV4
j_call: TRGJ1/TRGJ2
clone_size: many
cdr3_aa: CATWEGRKTYYKKLF
cdr3_nt: TGTGCCACCTGGGAGGGCCGGAAAACTTATTATAAGAAACTCTTT

cdr3_length: 16
v_call: TRGV9
j_call: TRGJP
clone_size: medium-sized
cdr3_aa: CALWEGRELGKKIKVF
cdr3_nt: TGTGCCTTGTGGGAAGGCCGGGAGTTGGGCAAAAAAATCAAGGTATTT

cdr3_length: 13
v_call: TRGV8
j_call: TRGJP1
clone_size: many
cdr3_aa: CATWDSAGWFKIF
cdr3_nt: TGTGCCACCTGGGATAGTGCTGGTTGGTTCAAGATATTT

cdr3_length: 14
v_call: TRGV9
j_call: TRGJ1/TRGJ2
clone_size: medium-sized
cdr3_aa: CALWEAVSYYKKLF
cdr3_nt: TGTGCCTTGTGGGAGGCCGTAAGTTATTATAAGAAACTCTTT

cdr3_length: 15
v_call: TRGV2
j_call: TRGJP2
clone_size: many
cdr3_aa: CATWDGLRSDWIKTF
cdr3_nt: TGTGCCACCTGGGACGGGCTGAGGAGTGATTGGATCAAGACGTTT

cdr3_length: 12
v_call: TRGV3
j_call: TRGJ1/TRGJ2
clone_size: large
cdr3_aa: CATWDGPYKKLF
cdr3_nt: TGTGCCACCTGGGACGGTCCCTATAAGAAACTCTTT

cdr3_length: 11
v_call: TRGV4
j_call: TRGJ1/TRGJ2
clone_size: many
cdr3_aa: CATWDGLKKLF
cdr3_nt: TGTGCCACCTGGGATGGATTGAAGAAACTCTTT

cdr3_length: 16
v_call: TRGV9
j_call: TRGJP
clone_size: medium-sized
cdr3_aa: CALWIQQELGKKIKVF
cdr3_nt: TGTGCCTTGTGGATTCAGCAAGAGTTGGGCAAAAAAATCAAGGTATTT

cdr3_length: 9
v_call: TRGV4
j_call: TRGJP1
clone_size: many
cdr3_aa: CTTGWFKIF
cdr3_nt: TGTACCACTGGTTGGTTCAAGATATTT

cdr3_length: 12
v_call: TRGV9
j_call: TRGJ1/TRGJ2
clone_size: medium-sized
cdr3_aa: CALWEQYYKKLF
cdr3_nt: TGTGCCTTGTGGGAGCAATATTATAAGAAACTCTTT

cdr3_length: 13
v_call: TRGV4
j_call: TRGJ1/TRGJ2
clone_size: many
cdr3_aa: CATWVDGYYKKLF
cdr3_nt: TGTGCCACCTGGGTGGACGGTTATTATAAGAAACTCTTT

cdr3_length: 22
v_call: TRGV8
j_call: TRGJ1/TRGJ2
clone_size: many
cdr3_aa: CATWEPHQDTVSPSPNYYKKLF
cdr3_nt: TGTGCCACCTGGGAACCTCACCAAGATACGGTGTCCCCGTCCCCGAATTATTATAAGAAACTCTTT

cdr3_length: 14
v_call: TRGV5
j_call: TRGJ1/TRGJ2
clone_size: medium-sized
cdr3_aa: CATWDRPGSYKKLF
cdr3_nt: TGTGCCACCTGGGACAGGCCAGGTAGTTATAAGAAACTCTTT

cdr3_length: 11
v_call: TRGV2
j_call: TRGJP2
clone_size: many
cdr3_aa: CATWSDWIKTF
cdr3_nt: TGTGCCACCTGGAGTGATTGGATCAAGACGTTT

cdr3_length: 15
v_call: TRGV5
j_call: TRGJ1/TRGJ2
clone_size: many
cdr3_aa: CATWDRVADYYKKLF
cdr3_nt: TGTGCCACCTGGGACAGGGTTGCCGATTATTATAAGAAACTCTTT

cdr3_length: 14
v_call: TRGV4
j_call: TRGJP1
clone_size: many
cdr3_aa: CATWEDTTGWFKIF
cdr3_nt: TGTGCCACCTGGGAAGATACCACTGGTTGGTTCAAGATATTT

cdr3_length: 14
v_call: TRGV5
j_call: TRGJ1/TRGJ2
clone_size: medium-sized
cdr3_aa: CATWDRRKDYKKLF
cdr3_nt: TGTGCCACCTGGGACAGGCGTAAGGATTATAAGAAACTCTTT

cdr3_length: 13
v_call: TRGV9
j_call: TRGJP1
clone_size: medium-sized
cdr3_aa: CALWDTTGWFKIF
cdr3_nt: TGTGCCTTGTGGGATACCACTGGTTGGTTCAAGATATTT

cdr3_length: 13
v_call: TRGV4
j_call: TRGJ1/TRGJ2
clone_size: many
cdr3_aa: CATWDLFYYKKLF
cdr3_nt: TGTGCCACCTGGGACCTCTTTTATTATAAGAAACTCTTT

cdr3_length: 11
v_call: TRGV8
j_call: TRGJ1/TRGJ2
clone_size: many
cdr3_aa: CATCWGYKKLF
cdr3_nt: TGTGCCACCTGCTGGGGTTATAAGAAACTCTTT

cdr3_length: 12
v_call: TRGV3
j_call: TRGJ1/TRGJ2
clone_size: many
cdr3_aa: CATWDRLGAKLF
cdr3_nt: TGTGCCACCTGGGACAGGCTCGGGGCGAAACTCTTT

cdr3_length: 17
v_call: TRGV2
j_call: TRGJ1/TRGJ2
clone_size: many
cdr3_aa: CATWDGWYERSYYKKLF
cdr3_nt: TGTGCCACCTGGGACGGGTGGTACGAACGAAGTTATTATAAGAAACTCTTT

cdr3_length: 16
v_call: TRGV9
j_call: TRGJP1
clone_size: medium-sized
cdr3_aa: CALWDLRTGTGWFKIF
cdr3_nt: TGTGCCTTGTGGGACCTGCGGACTGGTACTGGTTGGTTCAAGATATTT

cdr3_length: 16
v_call: TRGV9
j_call: TRGJP
clone_size: medium-sized
cdr3_aa: CALWEVLELGKKIKVF
cdr3_nt: TGTGCCTTGTGGGAGGTGCTTGAGTTGGGCAAAAAAATCAAGGTATTT

cdr3_length: 15
v_call: TRGV4
j_call: TRGJP2
clone_size: many
cdr3_aa: CATWDGPGGDWIKTF
cdr3_nt: TGTGCCACCTGGGATGGGCCCGGCGGTGATTGGATCAAGACGTTT

cdr3_length: 12
v_call: TRGV8
j_call: TRGJ1/TRGJ2
clone_size: many
cdr3_aa: CATWDSKEKKLF
cdr3_nt: TGTGCCACCTGGGACTCGAAAGAAAAGAAACTCTTT

cdr3_length: 12
v_call: TRGV2
j_call: TRGJ1/TRGJ2
clone_size: many
cdr3_aa: CATWDGHDKKLF
cdr3_nt: TGTGCCACCTGGGACGGCCACGATAAGAAACTCTTT

cdr3_length: 13
v_call: TRGV8
j_call: TRGJ1/TRGJ2
clone_size: many
cdr3_aa: CATWDKEDYKKLF
cdr3_nt: TGTGCCACCTGGGATAAGGAAGATTATAAGAAACTCTTT

cdr3_length: 13
v_call: TRGV2
j_call: TRGJ1/TRGJ2
clone_size: many
cdr3_aa: CATWDCCYYKKLF
cdr3_nt: TGTGCTACCTGGGACTGTTGTTATTATAAGAAACTCTTT

cdr3_length: 15
v_call: TRGV8
j_call: TRGJP2
clone_size: many
cdr3_aa: CATWDIGSSDWIKTF
cdr3_nt: TGTGCCACCTGGGATATTGGGAGTAGTGATTGGATCAAGACGTTT

cdr3_length: 14
v_call: TRGV4
j_call: TRGJ1/TRGJ2
clone_size: many
cdr3_aa: CATWDGANYYKKLF
cdr3_nt: TGTGCCACCTGGGATGGAGCGAATTATTATAAGAAACTCTTT

cdr3_length: 15
v_call: TRGV2
j_call: TRGJ1/TRGJ2
clone_size: many
cdr3_aa: CATWDGYMNYYKKLF
cdr3_nt: TGTGCCACCTGGGACGGCTACATGAATTATTATAAGAAACTCTTT

cdr3_length: 13
v_call: TRGV3
j_call: TRGJ1/TRGJ2
clone_size: many
cdr3_aa: CATRAPSYYKKLF
cdr3_nt: TGTGCCACCCGGGCCCCGAGTTATTATAAGAAACTCTTT

cdr3_length: 15
v_call: TRGV3
j_call: TRGJP2
clone_size: many
cdr3_aa: CATWDMPGSDWIKTF
cdr3_nt: TGTGCCACCTGGGACATGCCGGGTAGTGATTGGATCAAGACGTTT

cdr3_length: 11
v_call: TRGV4
j_call: TRGJ1/TRGJ2
clone_size: many
cdr3_aa: CATYYPYKKLF
cdr3_nt: TGTGCCACCTACTACCCTTATAAGAAACTCTTT

cdr3_length: 18
v_call: TRGV9
j_call: TRGJP
clone_size: many
cdr3_aa: CALWEVPSEELGKKIKVF
cdr3_nt: TGTGCCTTGTGGGAGGTACCTTCTGAAGAGTTGGGCAAAAAAATCAAGGTATTT

cdr3_length: 15
v_call: TRGV5
j_call: TRGJ1/TRGJ2
clone_size: many
cdr3_aa: CATWDRPFGYYKKLF
cdr3_nt: TGTGCCACCTGGGACAGGCCGTTCGGTTATTATAAGAAACTCTTT

cdr3_length: 15
v_call: TRGV3
j_call: TRGJ1/TRGJ2
clone_size: many
cdr3_aa: CATWDRPPRGYKKLF
cdr3_nt: TGTGCCACCTGGGACAGGCCCCCACGGGGTTATAAGAAACTCTTT

cdr3_length: 13
v_call: TRGV8
j_call: TRGJ1/TRGJ2
clone_size: many
cdr3_aa: CATWDSDYYKKLF
cdr3_nt: TGTGCCACCTGGGATTCGGACTATTATAAGAAACTCTTT

cdr3_length: 22
v_call: TRGV4
j_call: TRGJP2
clone_size: many
cdr3_aa: CATWDGLGPIVNYRSSDWIKTF
cdr3_nt: TGTGCCACCTGGGATGGGCTAGGGCCCATAGTAAATTATCGGAGTAGTGATTGGATCAAGACGTTT

cdr3_length: 15
v_call: TRGV3
j_call: TRGJ1/TRGJ2
clone_size: many
cdr3_aa: CATWDKPTEDYKKLF
cdr3_nt: TGTGCCACCTGGGACAAGCCCACCGAGGATTATAAGAAACTCTTT

cdr3_length: 14
v_call: TRGV5
j_call: TRGJ1/TRGJ2
clone_size: many
cdr3_aa: CATWDRWACYKKLF
cdr3_nt: TGTGCCACCTGGGACAGGTGGGCCTGTTATAAGAAACTCTTT

cdr3_length: 15
v_call: TRGV2
j_call: TRGJ1/TRGJ2
clone_size: many
cdr3_aa: CATWDGHLWDYKKLF
cdr3_nt: TGTGCCACCTGGGACGGGCACCTTTGGGATTATAAGAAACTCTTT

cdr3_length: 12
v_call: TRGV2
j_call: TRGJ1/TRGJ2
clone_size: many
cdr3_aa: CATWDFYYKKLF
cdr3_nt: TGTGCCACCTGGGACTTTTATTATAAGAAACTCTTT